This TCR beta chain was recovered during a study of T cells in Graves' hyperthyroidism and ophthalmopathy. Among the patients, aged 18 to 65, hyperthyroidism was newly diagnosed and had lasted under 2 months. Uncontrolled infection, other autoimmune disease, pregnancy or lactation disqualified patients from enrolment. PBMCs came from roughly 10 ml fresh peripheral blood. Remarks on this clonotype: Its antigen remains unidentified.

Amplification yielded TCR beta CDR3 regions, with RNA transcripts as the source. The HTBI primer set drove a first-round RT-PCR of the TCR CDR3. TCRdb re-derived calls from the multiplex PCR reads in MiXCR, one entry per CDR3 protein. Found here are 750,000 to 950,000 distinct CDR3 sequences, 38% of them singletons; the top ten hold about 8.9%. From germline, CDR1 is MGHRA and CDR2 YSYEKL. The V end lost 0 bases, the J end lost 1 base, and 9 bases lay between the germline ends. This CDR3 has 15 amino acids. Regarding the study as a whole: Clonotypes that were expanded in thyroid above 0.001 mostly appeared in blood too.

The chain carries TRBV4-1 and TRBJ1-2; no reliable D call. The sequencing input was blood. The sequence derives from a man aged 18 to 30 with Graves' hyperthyroidism. This CDR3 is CASSQDRLDNYGYTF. The CDR3 DNA follows: TGCGCCAGCAGCCAAGATCGGTTGGATAACTATGGCTACACCTTC.